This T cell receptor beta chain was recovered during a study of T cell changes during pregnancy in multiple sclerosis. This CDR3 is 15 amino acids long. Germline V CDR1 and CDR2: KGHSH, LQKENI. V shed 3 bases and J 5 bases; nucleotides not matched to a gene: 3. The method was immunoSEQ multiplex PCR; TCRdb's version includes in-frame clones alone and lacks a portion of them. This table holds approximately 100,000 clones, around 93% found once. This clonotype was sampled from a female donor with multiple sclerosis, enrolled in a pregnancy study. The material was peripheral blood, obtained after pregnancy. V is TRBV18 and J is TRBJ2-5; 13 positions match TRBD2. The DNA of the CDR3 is TGTGCCAGCTCACCGGGACTAGCGGGGCTGGAGACCCAGTACTTC. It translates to CASSPGLAGLETQYF.